Each of the 7 T cell receptor beta chains below was sequenced from the same sample in a study of regulatory T cells in long-lasting Graves disease. Relying on iRepertoire HTBI primers and Arm-PCR of CDR3 regions, the team built TCR beta libraries. TCRdb reanalysed the multiplex PCR reads using MiXCR and keeps one entry per CDR3 protein. The sample holds about 450,000 distinct CDR3 sequences, over 15% seen once. Time point reported: newly diagnosed GD, antithyroid drugs for less than 3 months. PBMC-extracted RNA yielded the TCR library. This sample also appeared in a second study, on T cells in Graves' hyperthyroidism and ophthalmopathy.

This material consisted of peripheral blood mononuclear cells (PBMCs), taken at new diagnosis, from a patient treated with antithyroid drugs. The receptors shown here come from a woman aged 30 to 39 with Graves disease.

This clonotype was recorded a few times. DNA for the CDR3: TGTGCCAGCAGTTTCCCCCTACTACAAACCTACGAGCAGTACTTC. It encodes CASSFPLLQTYEQYF. The chain joins TRBV6-2 or TRBV6-3 to TRBJ2-7; D remains ambiguous. CDR1 and CDR2 from the germline V gene are MNHEY and SVGEGT. The V end was cut by 4 bases, the J end by 2 bases, with 15 bases between. This CDR3 has 15 residues.

The sample holds many counts of this clonotype. The genes are TRBV20-1 and TRBJ2-2, with 8 nucleotides matching TRBD2. Germline CDR1 and CDR2: DFQATT and SNEGSKA (reference sequence). This CDR3 is 16 amino acids long. The V segment lost 0 bases and the J segment 2 bases; nucleotides outside the gene matches: 5. The CDR3 sequence: CSAREWAGGNTGELFF. The CDR3 DNA reads as TGCAGTGCTAGAGAGTGGGCGGGGGGAAACACCGGGGAGCTGTTTTTT.

This clonotype came up many times. The V gene is TRBV20-1, the J gene TRBJ1-5, with no clear D. Germline lookup yields CDR1 DFQATT and CDR2 SNEGSKA (reference sequence). CDR3 length: 13 amino acids. V was pared by 6 bases and J by 6 bases, with 15 bases between. The CDR3: CSAPRTEGQPQHF. The CDR3 DNA reads TGCAGTGCACCACGTACAGAGGGTCAGCCCCAGCATTTT.

This rearrangement joins TRBV7-2 to TRBJ1-5; 7 bases fit TRBD1. Germline V gene lookup returns CDR1 SGHTA and CDR2 FQGNSA. J lost 3 bases, V lost 0 bases, and 11 bases had no gene match. CDR3 length equals 18 residues. DNA of the CDR3: TGTGCCAGCAGCTTAGCGCAGGGGACAGCCCTTTCCAATCAGCCCCAGCATTTT. Protein: CASSLAQGTALSNQPQHF. Full variable domain (outside the CDR3, taken from reference TRBV7-2 and TRBJ1-5): GAGVSQSPSNKVTEKGKDVELRCDPISGHTALYWYRQSLGQGLEFLIYFQGNSAPDKSGLPSDRFSAERTGGSVSTLTIQRTQQEDSAVYLCASSLAQGTALSNQPQHFGDGTRLSIL.

This clonotype was picked up many times. The chain has TRBV12-3 or TRBV12-4 and TRBJ1-1; no firm D call. The V end lost 3 bases, the J end lost 0 bases, and 8 bases lay between the germline ends. The CDR3 runs to 14 residues. CDR3 coding DNA: TGTGCCAGCAGTTTGGGCTTAATGAACACTGAAGCTTTCTTT. Protein sequence: CASSLGLMNTEAFF.

This chain links TRBV20-1 with TRBJ2-7; TRBD1 or TRBD2 may be the D gene (5 bases each). V gave up 5 bases and J gave up 0 bases, with 11 bases separating them. Germline loops: CDR1 DFQATT, CDR2 SNEGSKA (reference sequence). The CDR3 runs to 13 residues. The CDR3 nucleotides read TGCAGTGCTTCAGGGAGAATCTCCTACGAGCAGTACTTC. Its translation: CSASGRISYEQYF.

On this clonotype: A read error may be the cause here, since a much bigger clone is one base away. The chain combines TRBV15 with TRBJ1-1, with D hard to call. Trimming left V 6 bases short and J 7 bases short, with 15 bases between. The CDR3 extends over 13 amino acids. The germline V gene has CDR1 LNHNV and CDR2 YYDKDF (reference sequence). The CDR3 sequence is CATSSWGGIEAFF. The CDR3 nucleotides are TGTGCCACCAGTTCATGGGGTGGGATTGAAGCTTTCTTT. Full variable domain (remainder filled in from reference TRBV15 and TRBJ1-1): DAMVIQNPRYQVTQFGKPVTLSCSQTLNHNVMYWYQQKSSQAPKLLFHYYDKDFNNEADTPDNFQSRRPNTSFCFLDIRSPGLGDTAMYLCATSSWGGIEAFFGQGTRLTVV.